This TCR beta chain was recovered during a study of early T cells in non-severe SARS-CoV-2 infection. This clonotype was recorded at least ten times. Each CDR3 protein gets one entry after TCRdb re-called the 5' RACE reads with MiXCR. This table holds about 80,000 distinct CDR3 sequences, 9% to 13% found once. This TCR came from an adult who was a healthcare worker with PCR-confirmed SARS-CoV-2 infection or an uninfected control (not recorded which). What was sequenced was whole blood.

The CDR3 nucleotides read TGTGCCAGCAGTTTGTTGAGGGGGTCTGAAGCTTTCTTT. It encodes CASSLLRGSEAFF. The V and J genes are TRBV12-3 or TRBV12-4 and TRBJ1-1; possibly TRBD1 for D (6 bases). The CDR3 totals 13 residues. V lost 3 bases to trimming and J lost 6 bases, with 11 bases between them.